Listed here are 2 T cell receptor beta chains from one sample, sequenced in a study of beta chain features in type 1 diabetes. Expressed TCRB transcripts were sequenced after all isolated RNA was converted to cDNA. Profiling relied on immunoSEQ multiplex PCR, and the TCRdb table lists in-frame clones only, not all of them. The table has fewer than 25,000 clones, approximately 50% seen once. The sample taken for sequencing was stem cell memory CD4+ T cells from blood. Source of these receptors: a man aged 18 to 30 in good health.

This clone was detected a few times. The CDR3 reads CASRTAGGSPLHF. DNA of the CDR3: TGTGCCAGCAGGACAGCCGGGGGTTCACCCCTCCACTTT. V and J are TRBV7-9 and TRBJ1-6; TRBD1 is a possible D gene (5 bases). Germline values: CDR1 SEHNR, CDR2 FQNEAQ (reference sequence). V was trimmed by 6 bases and J by 9 bases, leaving 12 bases between them. This CDR3 comprises 13 residues.

This clone was detected a few times. The genes are TRBV9 and TRBJ1-1, with a possible D match to TRBD1 (6 bases). The CDR3 is 15 residues long. Trimming pared 4 bases from V and 0 bases from J, leaving 13 bases between. In germline, CDR1 is SGDLS, CDR2 YYNGEE. CDR3 sequence reads: CASSYRGQLNTEAFF. The CDR3 DNA is TGTGCCAGCAGCTATCGAGGACAGTTGAACACTGAAGCTTTCTTT.